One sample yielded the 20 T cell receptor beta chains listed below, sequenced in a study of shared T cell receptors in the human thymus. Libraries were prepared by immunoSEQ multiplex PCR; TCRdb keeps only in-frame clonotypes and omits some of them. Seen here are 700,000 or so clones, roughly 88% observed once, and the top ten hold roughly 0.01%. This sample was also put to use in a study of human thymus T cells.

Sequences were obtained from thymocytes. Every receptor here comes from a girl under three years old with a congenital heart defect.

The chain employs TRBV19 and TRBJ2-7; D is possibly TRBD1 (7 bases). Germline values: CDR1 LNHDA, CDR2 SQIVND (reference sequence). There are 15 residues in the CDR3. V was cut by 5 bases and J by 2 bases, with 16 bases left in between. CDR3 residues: CASSLQGGPTYEQYF. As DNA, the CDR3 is TGTGCCAGTAGTCTGCAGGGGGGCCCTACCTACGAGCAGTACTTC.

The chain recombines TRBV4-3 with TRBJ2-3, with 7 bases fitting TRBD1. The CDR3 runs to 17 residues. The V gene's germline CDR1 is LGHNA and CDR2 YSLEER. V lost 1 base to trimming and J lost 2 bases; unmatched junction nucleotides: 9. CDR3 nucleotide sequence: TGCGCCAGCAGCCAAGGGGGGACGACAGGGTTCACAGATACGCAGTATTTT. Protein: CASSQGGTTGFTDTQYF.

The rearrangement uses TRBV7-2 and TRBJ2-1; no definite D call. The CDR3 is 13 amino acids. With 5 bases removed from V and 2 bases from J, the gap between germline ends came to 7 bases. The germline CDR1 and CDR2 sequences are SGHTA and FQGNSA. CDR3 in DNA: TGTGCCAGCAGCCCCTTTACCTACAATGAGCAGTTCTTC. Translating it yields CASSPFTYNEQFF. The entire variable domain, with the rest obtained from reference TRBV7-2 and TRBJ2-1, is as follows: GAGVSQSPSNKVTEKGKDVELRCDPISGHTALYWYRQSLGQGLEFLIYFQGNSAPDKSGLPSDRFSAERTGGSVSTLTIQRTQQEDSAVYLCASSPFTYNEQFFGPGTRLTVL.

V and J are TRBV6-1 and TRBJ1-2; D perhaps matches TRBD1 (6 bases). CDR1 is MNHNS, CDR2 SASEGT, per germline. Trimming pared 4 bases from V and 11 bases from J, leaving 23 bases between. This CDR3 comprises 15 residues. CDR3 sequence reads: CASSVRQVSGAGYTF. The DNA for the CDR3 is TGTGCCAGCAGTGTTCGACAGGTCTCAGGGGCCGGGTACACCTTC.

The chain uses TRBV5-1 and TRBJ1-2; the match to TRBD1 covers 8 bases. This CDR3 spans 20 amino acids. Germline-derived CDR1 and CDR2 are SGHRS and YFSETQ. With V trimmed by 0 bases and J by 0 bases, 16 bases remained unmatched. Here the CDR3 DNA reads TGCGCCAGCAGCTTGGGAGGGGACAGGACCCAGGAAAGCCCTAACTATGGCTACACCTTC. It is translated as CASSLGGDRTQESPNYGYTF.

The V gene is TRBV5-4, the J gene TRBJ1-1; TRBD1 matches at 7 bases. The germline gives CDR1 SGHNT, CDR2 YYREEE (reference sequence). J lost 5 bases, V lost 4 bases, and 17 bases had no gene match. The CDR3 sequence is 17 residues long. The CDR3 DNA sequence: TGTGCCAGCAGCCGCGGGACAGCCTCTATGTCGGAAACTGAAGCTTTCTTT. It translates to CASSRGTASMSETEAFF.

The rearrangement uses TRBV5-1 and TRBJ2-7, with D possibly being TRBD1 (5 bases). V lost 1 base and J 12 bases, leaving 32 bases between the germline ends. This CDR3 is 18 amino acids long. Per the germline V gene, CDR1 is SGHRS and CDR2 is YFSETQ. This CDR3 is CASSLPAGYSINSNLWYF. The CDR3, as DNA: TGCGCCAGCAGCTTGCCGGCAGGGTATTCAATCAATTCAAATTTGTGGTACTTC.

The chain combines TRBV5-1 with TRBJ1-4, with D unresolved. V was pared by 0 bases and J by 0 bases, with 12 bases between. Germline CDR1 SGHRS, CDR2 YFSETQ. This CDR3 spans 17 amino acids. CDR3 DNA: TGCGCCAGCAGCTTGGGACTCCCAAGGCCAACTAATGAAAAACTGTTTTTT. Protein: CASSLGLPRPTNEKLFF.

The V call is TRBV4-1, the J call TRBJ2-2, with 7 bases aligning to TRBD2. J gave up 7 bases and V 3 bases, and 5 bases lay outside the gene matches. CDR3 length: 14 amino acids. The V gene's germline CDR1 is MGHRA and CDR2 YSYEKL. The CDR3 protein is CASSHSGGCGELFF. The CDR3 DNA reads TGCGCCAGCAGCCATTCGGGGGGTTGCGGGGAGCTGTTTTTT.

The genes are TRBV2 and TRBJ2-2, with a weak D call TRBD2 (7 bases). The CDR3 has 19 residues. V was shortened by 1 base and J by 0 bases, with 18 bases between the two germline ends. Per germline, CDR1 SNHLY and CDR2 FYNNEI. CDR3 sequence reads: CASSEGRGHLNTNTGELFF. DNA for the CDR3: TGTGCCAGCAGTGAAGGGCGGGGGCACCTCAATACGAACACCGGGGAGCTGTTTTTT.

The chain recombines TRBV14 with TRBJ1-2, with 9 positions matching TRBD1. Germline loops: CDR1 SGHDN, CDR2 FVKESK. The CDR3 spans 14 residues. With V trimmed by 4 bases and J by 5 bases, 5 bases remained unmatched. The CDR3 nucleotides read TGTGCCAGCAGCCCGGGACAGGGAATGTATGGCTACACCTTC. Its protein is CASSPGQGMYGYTF.

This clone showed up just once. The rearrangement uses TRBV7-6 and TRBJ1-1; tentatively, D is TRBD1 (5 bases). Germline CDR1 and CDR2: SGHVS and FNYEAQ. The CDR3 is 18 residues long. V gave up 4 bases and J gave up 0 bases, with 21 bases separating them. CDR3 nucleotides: TGTGCCAGCAGCTCGCCGCTCCGGACAAGGTTCGTGAACACTGAAGCTTTCTTT. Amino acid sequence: CASSSPLRTRFVNTEAFF.

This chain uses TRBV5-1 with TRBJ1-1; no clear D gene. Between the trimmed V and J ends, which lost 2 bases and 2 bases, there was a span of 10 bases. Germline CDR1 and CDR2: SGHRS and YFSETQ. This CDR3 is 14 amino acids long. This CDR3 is CASSFEGQNTEAFF. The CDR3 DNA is TGCGCCAGCAGCTTCGAGGGCCAAAACACTGAAGCTTTCTTT.

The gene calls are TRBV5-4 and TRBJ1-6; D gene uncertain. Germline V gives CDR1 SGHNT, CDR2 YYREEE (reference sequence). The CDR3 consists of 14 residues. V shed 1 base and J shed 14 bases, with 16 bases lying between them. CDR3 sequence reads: CASSLSTPGLTLHF. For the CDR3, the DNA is TGTGCCAGCAGCTTGTCGACACCAGGTTTGACCCTCCACTTT. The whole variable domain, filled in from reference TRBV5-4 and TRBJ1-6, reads ETGVTQSPTHLIKTRGQQVTLRCSSQSGHNTVSWYQQALGQGPQFIFQYYREEENGRGNFPPRFSGLQFPNYSSELNVNALELDDSALYLCASSLSTPGLTLHFGNGTRLTVT.

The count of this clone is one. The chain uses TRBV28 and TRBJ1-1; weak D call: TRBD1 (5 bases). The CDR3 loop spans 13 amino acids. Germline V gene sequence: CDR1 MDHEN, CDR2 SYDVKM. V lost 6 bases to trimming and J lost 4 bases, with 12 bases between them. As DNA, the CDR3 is TGTGCCAGCAGGCAGGGAAGGGTCACTGAAGCTTTCTTT. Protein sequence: CASRQGRVTEAFF. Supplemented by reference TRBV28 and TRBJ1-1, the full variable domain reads DVKVTQSSRYLVKRTGEKVFLECVQDMDHENMFWYRQDPGLGLRLIYFSYDVKMKEKGDIPEGYSVSREKKERFSLILESASTNQTSMYLCASRQGRVTEAFFGQGTRLTVV.

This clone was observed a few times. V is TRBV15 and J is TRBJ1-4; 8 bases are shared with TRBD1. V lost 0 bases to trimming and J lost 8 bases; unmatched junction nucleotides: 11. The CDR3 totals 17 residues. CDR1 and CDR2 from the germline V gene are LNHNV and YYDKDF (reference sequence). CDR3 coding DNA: TGTGCCACCAGCAGAGAGGGTAGACAGGGGTGGGAGGAAAAACTGTTTTTT. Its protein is CATSREGRQGWEEKLFF.

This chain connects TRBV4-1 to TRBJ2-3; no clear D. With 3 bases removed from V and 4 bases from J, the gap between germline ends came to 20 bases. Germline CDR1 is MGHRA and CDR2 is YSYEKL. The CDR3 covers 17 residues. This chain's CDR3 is CASSHSPQNDSPDTQYF. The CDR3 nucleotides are TGCGCCAGCAGCCATTCTCCCCAGAACGACTCTCCAGATACGCAGTATTTT.

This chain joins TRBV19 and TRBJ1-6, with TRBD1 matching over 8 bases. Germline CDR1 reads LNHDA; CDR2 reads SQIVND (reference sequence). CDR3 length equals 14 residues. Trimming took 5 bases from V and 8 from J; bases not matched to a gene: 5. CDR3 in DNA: TGTGCCAGTAGTCTTCAGACAGGGGATTCACCCCTCCACTTT. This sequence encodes CASSLQTGDSPLHF.

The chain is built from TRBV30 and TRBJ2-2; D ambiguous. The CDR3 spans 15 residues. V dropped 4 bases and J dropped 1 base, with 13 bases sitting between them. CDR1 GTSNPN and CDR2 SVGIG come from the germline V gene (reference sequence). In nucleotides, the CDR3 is TGTGCCTGGAACCCACTCGATTTGAACACCGGGGAGCTGTTTTTT. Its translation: CAWNPLDLNTGELFF.

Written as DNA, the CDR3 is TGTGCCAGTACGGGTCAGGGGGCATTCCTTGACACTGAAGCTTTCTTT. Translating gives CASTGQGAFLDTEAFF. V gene TRBV19 combines with J gene TRBJ1-1, with 8 bases matching TRBD1. With V trimmed by 7 bases and J by 3 bases, 13 bases remained unmatched. Germline V lookup: CDR1 LNHDA, CDR2 SQIVND (reference sequence). The length of the CDR3 is 16 residues. Based on the CDR3 plus reference TRBV19 and TRBJ1-1, the full variable domain is DGGITQSPKYLFRKEGQNVTLSCEQNLNHDAMYWYRQDPGQGLRLIYYSQIVNDFQKGDIAEGYSVSREKKESFPLTVTSAQKNPTAFYLCASTGQGAFLDTEAFFGQGTRLTVV.